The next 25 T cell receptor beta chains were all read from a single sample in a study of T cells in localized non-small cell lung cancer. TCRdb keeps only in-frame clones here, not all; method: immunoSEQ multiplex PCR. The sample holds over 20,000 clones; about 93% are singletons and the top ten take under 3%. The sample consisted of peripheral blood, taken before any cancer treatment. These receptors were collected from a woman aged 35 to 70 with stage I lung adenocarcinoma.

CDR3 DNA sequence: TGTGCCAGTAGTCTCACCGGGGAGCTGTTTTTT. Translating it yields CASSLTGELFF. The chain employs TRBV19 and TRBJ2-2; D is ambiguous. Germline V gene lookup returns CDR1 LNHDA and CDR2 SQIVND (reference sequence). The CDR3 spans 11 residues. Trimming removed 5 bases at V and 4 bases at J, with 2 bases between.

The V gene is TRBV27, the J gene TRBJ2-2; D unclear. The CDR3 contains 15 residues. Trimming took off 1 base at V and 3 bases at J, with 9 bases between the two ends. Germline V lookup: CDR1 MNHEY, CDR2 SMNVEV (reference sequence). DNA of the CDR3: TGTGCCAGCAGTTTATTATTTCAAGACACCGGGGAGCTGTTTTTT. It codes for CASSLLFQDTGELFF.

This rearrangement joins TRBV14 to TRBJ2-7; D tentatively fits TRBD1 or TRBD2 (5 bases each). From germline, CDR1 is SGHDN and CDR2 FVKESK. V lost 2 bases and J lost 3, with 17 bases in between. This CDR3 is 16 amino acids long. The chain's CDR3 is CASSQRWGGFIYEQYF. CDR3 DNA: TGTGCCAGCAGCCAAAGATGGGGCGGGTTTATCTACGAGCAGTACTTC.

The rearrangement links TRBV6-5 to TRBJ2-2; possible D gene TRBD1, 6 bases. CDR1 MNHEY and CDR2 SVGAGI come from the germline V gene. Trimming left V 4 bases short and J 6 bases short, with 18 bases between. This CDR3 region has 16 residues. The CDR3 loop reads CASSFLFQGSAGELFF. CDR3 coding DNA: TGTGCCAGCAGTTTCCTATTCCAGGGGAGCGCCGGGGAGCTGTTTTTT.

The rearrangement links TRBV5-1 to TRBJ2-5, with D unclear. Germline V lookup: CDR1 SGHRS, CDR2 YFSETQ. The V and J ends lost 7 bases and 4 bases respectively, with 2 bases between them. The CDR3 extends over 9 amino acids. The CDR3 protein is CASRETQYF. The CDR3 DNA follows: TGCGCCAGCCGAGAGACCCAGTACTTC.

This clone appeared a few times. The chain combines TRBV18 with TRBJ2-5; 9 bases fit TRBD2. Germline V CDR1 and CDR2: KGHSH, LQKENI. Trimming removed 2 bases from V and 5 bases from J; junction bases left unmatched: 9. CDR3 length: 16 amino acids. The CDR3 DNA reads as TGTGCCAGCTCACCAAGAGCGGGAGGCGAAAGGGAGACCCAGTACTTC. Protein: CASSPRAGGERETQYF.

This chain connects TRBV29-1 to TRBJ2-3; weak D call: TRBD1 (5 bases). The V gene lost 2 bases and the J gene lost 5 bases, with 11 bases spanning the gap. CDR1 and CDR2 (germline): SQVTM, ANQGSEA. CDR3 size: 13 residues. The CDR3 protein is CSVELGAGDTQYF. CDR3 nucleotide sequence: TGCAGCGTTGAATTAGGGGCTGGAGATACGCAGTATTTT.

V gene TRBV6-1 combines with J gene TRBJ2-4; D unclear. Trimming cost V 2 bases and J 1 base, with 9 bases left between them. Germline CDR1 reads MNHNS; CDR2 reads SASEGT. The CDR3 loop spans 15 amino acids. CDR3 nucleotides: TGTGCCAGCAGTGAAATGGCCAGGGCCAAAAACATTCAGTACTTC. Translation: CASSEMARAKNIQYF.

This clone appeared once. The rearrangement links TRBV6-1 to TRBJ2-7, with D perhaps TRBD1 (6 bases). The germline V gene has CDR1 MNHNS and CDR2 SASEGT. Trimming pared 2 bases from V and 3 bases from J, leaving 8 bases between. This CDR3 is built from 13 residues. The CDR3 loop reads CASSERGSYEQYF. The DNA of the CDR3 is TGTGCCAGCAGTGAAAGGGGGAGCTACGAGCAGTACTTC.

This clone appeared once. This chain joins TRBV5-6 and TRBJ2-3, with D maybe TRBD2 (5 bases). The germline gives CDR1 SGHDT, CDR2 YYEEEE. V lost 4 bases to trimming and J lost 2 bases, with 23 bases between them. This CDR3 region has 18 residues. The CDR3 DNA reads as TGTGCCAGCAGCCGGACTTCTGGACTCTCCCGGGACACAGATACGCAGTATTTT. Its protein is CASSRTSGLSRDTDTQYF. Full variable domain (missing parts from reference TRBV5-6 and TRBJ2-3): DAGVTQSPTHLIKTRGQQVTLRCSPKSGHDTVSWYQQALGQGPQFIFQYYEEEERQRGNFPDRFSGHQFPNYSSELNVNALLLGDSALYLCASSRTSGLSRDTDTQYFGPGTRLTVL.

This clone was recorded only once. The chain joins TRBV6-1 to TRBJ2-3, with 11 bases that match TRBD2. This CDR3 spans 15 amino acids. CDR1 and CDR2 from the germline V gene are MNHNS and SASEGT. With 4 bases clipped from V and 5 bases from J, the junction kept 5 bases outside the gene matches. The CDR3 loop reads CASSGISGGGDTQYF. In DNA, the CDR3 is TGTGCCAGCAGTGGGATTAGCGGGGGGGGAGATACGCAGTATTTT.

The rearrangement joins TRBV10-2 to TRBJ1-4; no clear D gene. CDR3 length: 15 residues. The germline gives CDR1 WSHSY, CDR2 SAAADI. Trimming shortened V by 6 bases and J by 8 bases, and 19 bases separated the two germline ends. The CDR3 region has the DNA TGCGCCAGCAGCCACAACGTGAGGGCCCGAGAAAAACTGTTTTTT. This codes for CASSHNVRAREKLFF.

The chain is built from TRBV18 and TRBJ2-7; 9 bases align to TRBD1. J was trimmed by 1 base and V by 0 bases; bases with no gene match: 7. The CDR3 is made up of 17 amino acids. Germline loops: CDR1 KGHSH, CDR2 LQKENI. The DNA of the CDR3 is TGTGCCAGCTCACCACCGGCCGGGACAGGGCCTTCCTACGAGCAGTACTTC. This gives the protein CASSPPAGTGPSYEQYF. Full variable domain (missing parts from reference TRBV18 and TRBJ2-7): NAGVMQNPRHLVRRRGQEARLRCSPMKGHSHVYWYRQLPEEGLKFMVYLQKENIIDESGMPKERFSAEFPKEGPSILRIQQVVRGDSAAYFCASSPPAGTGPSYEQYFGPGTRLTVT.

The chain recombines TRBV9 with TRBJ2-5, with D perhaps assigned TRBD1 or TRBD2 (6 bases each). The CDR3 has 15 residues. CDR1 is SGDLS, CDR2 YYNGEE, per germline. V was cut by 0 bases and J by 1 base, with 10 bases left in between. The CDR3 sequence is CASSVAGAPQETQYF. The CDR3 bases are TGTGCCAGCAGCGTAGCGGGGGCGCCCCAAGAGACCCAGTACTTC.

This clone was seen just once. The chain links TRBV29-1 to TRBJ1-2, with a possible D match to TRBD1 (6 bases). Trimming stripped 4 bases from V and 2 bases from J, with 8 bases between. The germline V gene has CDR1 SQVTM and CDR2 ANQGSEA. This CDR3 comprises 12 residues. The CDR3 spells CSVGDRNYGYTF. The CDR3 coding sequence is TGCAGCGTTGGAGACAGGAACTATGGCTACACCTTC.

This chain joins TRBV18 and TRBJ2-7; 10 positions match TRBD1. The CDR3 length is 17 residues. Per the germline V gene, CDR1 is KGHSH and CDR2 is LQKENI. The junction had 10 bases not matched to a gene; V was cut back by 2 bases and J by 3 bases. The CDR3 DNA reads TGTGCCAGCTCACCAGGGCCGACAGGGGGCGCAGGCTACGAGCAGTACTTC. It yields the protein CASSPGPTGGAGYEQYF.

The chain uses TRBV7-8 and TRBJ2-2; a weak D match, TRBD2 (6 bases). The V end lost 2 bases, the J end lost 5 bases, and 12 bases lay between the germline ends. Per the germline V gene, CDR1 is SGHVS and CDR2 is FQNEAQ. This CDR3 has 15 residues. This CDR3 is CASSLWGGETGELFF. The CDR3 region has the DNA TGTGCCAGCAGCTTATGGGGAGGAGAAACCGGGGAGCTGTTTTTT.

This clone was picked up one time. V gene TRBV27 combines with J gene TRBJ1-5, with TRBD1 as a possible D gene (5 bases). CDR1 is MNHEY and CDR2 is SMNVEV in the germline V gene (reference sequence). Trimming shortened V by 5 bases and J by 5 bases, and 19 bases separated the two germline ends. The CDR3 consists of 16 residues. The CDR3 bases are TGTGCCAGCAGTCCAGGCAGGGTTACCAGGGATCAGCCCCAGCATTTT. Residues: CASSPGRVTRDQPQHF.

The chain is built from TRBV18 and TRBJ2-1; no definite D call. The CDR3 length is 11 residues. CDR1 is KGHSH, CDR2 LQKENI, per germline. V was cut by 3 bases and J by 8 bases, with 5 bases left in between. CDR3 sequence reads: CASSPSDEQFF. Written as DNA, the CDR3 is TGTGCCAGCTCACCGTCGGATGAGCAGTTCTTC.

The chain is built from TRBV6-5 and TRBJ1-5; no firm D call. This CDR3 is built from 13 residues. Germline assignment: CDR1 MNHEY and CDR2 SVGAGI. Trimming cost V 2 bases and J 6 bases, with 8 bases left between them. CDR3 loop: CASSYTSSQPQHF. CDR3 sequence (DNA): TGTGCCAGCAGTTACACTTCTAGTCAGCCCCAGCATTTT.

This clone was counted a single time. CDR3 sequence reads: CASSVSVLSSGNTIYF. CDR3 nucleotides: TGTGCCAGCAGCGTGTCGGTGCTTAGCTCTGGAAACACCATATATTTT. The V call is TRBV9, the J call TRBJ1-3; D unresolved. Germline assignment: CDR1 SGDLS and CDR2 YYNGEE. This CDR3 has 16 amino acids. The V end lost 2 bases, the J end lost 0 bases, and 12 bases lay between the germline ends.

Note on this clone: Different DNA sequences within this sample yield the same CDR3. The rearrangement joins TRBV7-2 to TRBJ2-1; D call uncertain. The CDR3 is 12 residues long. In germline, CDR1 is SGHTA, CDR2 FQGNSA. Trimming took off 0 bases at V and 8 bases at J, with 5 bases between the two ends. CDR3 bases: TGTGCCAGCAGCTTAGCGGGATATGAGCAGTTCTTC. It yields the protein CASSLAGYEQFF.

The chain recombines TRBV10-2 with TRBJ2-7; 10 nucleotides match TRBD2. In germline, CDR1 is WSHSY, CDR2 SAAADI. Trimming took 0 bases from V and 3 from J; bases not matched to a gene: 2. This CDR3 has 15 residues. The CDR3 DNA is TGCGCCAGCAGTGAGTCGCTAGCGGGAGTCTACGAGCAGTACTTC. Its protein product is CASSESLAGVYEQYF.

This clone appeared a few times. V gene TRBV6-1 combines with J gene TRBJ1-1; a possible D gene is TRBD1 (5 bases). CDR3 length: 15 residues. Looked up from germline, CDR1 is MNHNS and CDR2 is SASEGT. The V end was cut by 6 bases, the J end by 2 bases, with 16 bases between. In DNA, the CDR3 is TGTGCCAGCAGCCCCCAGGAGAGGGGAAACACTGAAGCTTTCTTT. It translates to CASSPQERGNTEAFF.

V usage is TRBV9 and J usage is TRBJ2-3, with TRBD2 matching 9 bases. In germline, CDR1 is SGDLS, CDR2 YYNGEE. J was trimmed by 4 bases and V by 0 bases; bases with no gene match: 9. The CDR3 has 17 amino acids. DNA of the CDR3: TGTGCCAGCAGCGTAGGTCTTAGCGGGAGCGGAGCAGATACGCAGTATTTT. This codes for CASSVGLSGSGADTQYF.